This entry lists 18 T cell receptor beta chains sequenced from one sample in a study of patients and donors after allogeneic stem cell transplantation. TCRdb re-analysed the RT-PCR reads in MiXCR, keeping a single row per CDR3 protein. The table has about 74,000 distinct CDR3 sequences, about 26% seen once; the top ten hold 26%. Specimen: blood, either unsorted or a sorted T cell fraction (not recorded which). Receptors were obtained from a human donor who was either an allogeneic HSCT recipient or a stem cell or donor lymphocyte infusion donor (not recorded which). It is not recorded whose cells these are; they may come from a transplant donor.

This clonotype was detected only a few times. The rearrangement uses TRBV20-1 and TRBJ2-1; D ambiguous. Trimming removed 6 bases at V and 0 bases at J, with 12 bases between. Looked up from germline, CDR1 is DFQATT and CDR2 is SNEGSKA (reference sequence). CDR3 length equals 14 residues. The CDR3 nucleotides are TGCAGTGCCCTTCACCCGAGCTCCTACAATGAGCAGTTCTTC. Protein sequence: CSALHPSSYNEQFF.

This clonotype was counted between two and nine times. DNA of the CDR3: TGCAGCGTTGAGGGTATAGGGCAAATTTACAATGAGCAGTTCTTC. Translation: CSVEGIGQIYNEQFF. The V gene is TRBV29-1, the J gene TRBJ2-1; D uncertain. This CDR3 is built from 15 residues. Trimming took 3 bases from V and 4 from J, leaving 16 bases between them. Germline V gene data show CDR1 as SQVTM and CDR2 as ANQGSEA.

This clonotype was picked up a small number of times. The rearrangement uses TRBV5-1 and TRBJ1-1, with D hard to call. Trimming took 3 bases from V and 1 from J, leaving 13 bases between them. This CDR3 has 15 residues. Germline-derived CDR1 and CDR2 are SGHRS and YFSETQ. The CDR3 loop reads CASSSTPTGNTEAFF. As DNA, the CDR3 is TGCGCCAGCAGCTCGACCCCCACGGGGAACACTGAAGCTTTCTTT.

This clonotype was recorded a few times. The gene calls are TRBV20-1 and TRBJ1-4, with a weak D call TRBD1 (5 bases). Trimming removed 0 bases from V and 7 bases from J, with 12 bases in between. The CDR3 extends over 14 amino acids. The V gene's germline CDR1 is DFQATT and CDR2 SNEGSKA (reference sequence). In DNA form, the CDR3 reads TGCAGTGCTAGAGATTGGCAGGGTGCTGAAAAACTGTTTTTT. It yields the protein CSARDWQGAEKLFF.

This clonotype was counted a few times. The chain recombines TRBV10-3 with TRBJ2-1; TRBD1 might be the D (5 bases). Trimming shortened V by 3 bases and J by 8 bases, and 8 bases separated the two germline ends. CDR1 and CDR2 from the germline V gene are ENHRY and SYGVKD. The CDR3 covers 12 residues. Here the CDR3 reads CAISEWGDEQFF. CDR3 DNA sequence: TGTGCCATCAGTGAATGGGGCGATGAGCAGTTCTTC.

This clonotype came up a few times. The V and J genes are TRBV7-3 and TRBJ2-1; D is unresolved. The ends were cut back, 2 bases at V and 5 bases at J, with 10 bases in the middle. The CDR3 covers 14 residues. From germline, CDR1 is SGHTA and CDR2 FQGTGA. CDR3 DNA: TGTGCCAGCAGCTTATTTGGCTGGAACAATGAGCAGTTCTTC. Encoded protein: CASSLFGWNNEQFF.

The V and J genes are TRBV2 and TRBJ2-1; D is unresolved. Trimming removed 5 bases at V and 9 bases at J, with 17 bases between. This CDR3 region has 14 residues. The germline gives CDR1 SNHLY, CDR2 FYNNEI. CDR3 loop: CASSPPSPPGEQFF. The CDR3 nucleotides read TGTGCCAGCAGTCCCCCCTCCCCCCCCGGTGAGCAGTTCTTC.

The chain is built from TRBV4-1 and TRBJ1-1; D unresolved. There are 18 residues in the CDR3. CDR1 MGHRA and CDR2 YSYEKL come from the germline V gene. V was pared by 1 base and J by 1 base, with 19 bases between. The chain's CDR3 is CASSQALKKARENTEAFF. CDR3 bases: TGCGCCAGCAGCCAAGCCCTCAAAAAGGCGAGGGAGAACACTGAAGCTTTCTTT.

The chain links TRBV28 to TRBJ1-2; D remains unclear. The germline V and J ends were trimmed by 2 bases and 2 bases, with 6 bases remaining between them. The V gene's germline CDR1 is MDHEN and CDR2 SYDVKM. CDR3 length: 13 amino acids. CDR3 amino acids: CASSLVGNYGYTF. The CDR3 DNA sequence: TGTGCCAGCAGTTTAGTAGGGAACTATGGCTACACCTTC.

Only a few counts were recorded for this clonotype. V usage is TRBV5-4 and J usage is TRBJ2-6; TRBD1 matches at 11 bases. CDR1 is SGHNT and CDR2 is YYREEE in the germline V gene (reference sequence). Trimming cost V 4 bases and J 2 bases; bases outside gene matches: 11. This CDR3 has 19 amino acids. In DNA form, the CDR3 reads TGTGCCAGCAGCAGGGGACAGGGGGTTATAGCTGCTGGGGCCAACGTCCTGACTTTC. This encodes CASSRGQGVIAAGANVLTF.

Turning to this clonotype: At one boundary the junction diverges from the germline segment, which might be a read error. V is TRBV6-6 and J is TRBJ2-3, with D maybe TRBD1 (6 bases). There are 14 residues in the CDR3. Germline loops: CDR1 MNHNY, CDR2 SVGAGI (reference sequence). The CDR3 DNA reads TGTGCCAGCAGCCAGGGGATCAGCACTGATACGCAGTATTTT. It encodes CASSQGISTDTQYF.

This chain uses TRBV5-1 with TRBJ2-3; unclear D gene. Germline loops: CDR1 SGHRS, CDR2 YFSETQ. This CDR3 spans 13 amino acids. Trimming cost V 0 bases and J 5 bases, with 7 bases left between them. Here the CDR3 DNA reads TGCGCCAGCAGCTTGGCTGAAAGAGATACGCAGTATTTT. It is translated as CASSLAERDTQYF.

The chain joins TRBV6-1 to TRBJ1-2; D gene ambiguous. This CDR3 is 19 amino acids long. V was cut by 2 bases and J by 3 bases, with 25 bases left in between. In germline, CDR1 is MNHNS, CDR2 SASEGT. DNA of the CDR3: TGTGCCAGCAGTGAATTGACTGTTACCTCGGCAGCCTCCTACTATGGCTACACCTTC. This translates into CASSELTVTSAASYYGYTF.

The chain employs TRBV12-3 or TRBV12-4 and TRBJ2-1; TRBD1 is a possible D gene (5 bases). Trimming cost V 2 bases and J 2 bases, with 10 bases left between them. CDR3 size: 15 residues. The CDR3 is CASSLYLGAYNEQFF. CDR3 nucleotide sequence: TGTGCCAGCAGTTTATACCTAGGGGCCTACAATGAGCAGTTCTTC.

This clonotype was seen at least ten times. The V call is TRBV6-6, the J call TRBJ1-5; 8 bases fit TRBD1. Germline V gene data show CDR1 as MNHNY and CDR2 as SVGAGI (reference sequence). This CDR3 has 15 amino acids. After removal of 4 bases from V and 6 bases from J, the junction contained 8 bases not matched to a gene. The CDR3 sequence: CASSSAGGLTQPQHF. The CDR3 DNA reads as TGTGCCAGCAGTTCAGCAGGGGGCCTGACTCAGCCCCAGCATTTT.

This clonotype was seen only a few times. This rearrangement joins TRBV6-1 to TRBJ1-5; TRBD1 aligns across 7 bases. The V gene end was trimmed by 3 bases and the J gene end by 4 bases; junction bases not matched to a gene: 6. The CDR3 length is 15 residues. Germline V CDR1 and CDR2: MNHNS, SASEGT. CDR3 nucleotide sequence: TGTGCCAGCAGTGATCTCAGGGGGTTTAATCAGCCCCAGCATTTT. As protein: CASSDLRGFNQPQHF.

This clonotype was seen a handful of times. J is TRBJ1-2 and V is TRBV12-3 or TRBV12-4, with D unresolved. Trimming took 3 bases from V and 8 from J, leaving 10 bases between them. The CDR3 runs 12 residues. The CDR3 region has the DNA TGTGCCAGCAGTTTTAACAGAGGGGGCTACACCTTC. Its translation is CASSFNRGGYTF.

This clonotype has just a few counts. The chain recombines TRBV24-1 with TRBJ1-2; D gene uncertain. From germline, CDR1 is KGHDR and CDR2 SFDVKD. CDR3 size: 14 residues. Trimming took 1 base from V and 7 from J, leaving 12 bases between them. The CDR3 DNA reads as TGTGCCACCAGTGATTTAGGGCCAAAGGGTGGCTACACCTTC. Amino acid sequence: CATSDLGPKGGYTF.